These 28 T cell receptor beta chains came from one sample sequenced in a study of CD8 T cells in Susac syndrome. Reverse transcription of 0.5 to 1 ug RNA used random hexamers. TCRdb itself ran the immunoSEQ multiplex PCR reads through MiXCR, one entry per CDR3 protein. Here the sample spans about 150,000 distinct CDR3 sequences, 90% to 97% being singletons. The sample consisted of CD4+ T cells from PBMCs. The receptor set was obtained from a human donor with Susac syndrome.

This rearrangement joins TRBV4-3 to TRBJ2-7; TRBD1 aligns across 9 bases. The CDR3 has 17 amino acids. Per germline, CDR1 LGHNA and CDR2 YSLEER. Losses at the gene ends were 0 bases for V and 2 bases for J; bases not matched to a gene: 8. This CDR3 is CASSQDRPGQGPYEQYF. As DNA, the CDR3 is TGCGCCAGCAGCCAAGATCGCCCGGGACAGGGTCCCTACGAGCAGTACTTC.

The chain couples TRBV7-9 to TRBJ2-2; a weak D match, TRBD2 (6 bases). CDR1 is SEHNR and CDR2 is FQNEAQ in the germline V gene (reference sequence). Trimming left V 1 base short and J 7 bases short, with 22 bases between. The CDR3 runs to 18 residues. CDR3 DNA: TGTGCCAGCAGCTTAGGCGGGGACGGGCGGACGCCCGGCGGGGAGCTGTTTTTT. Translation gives CASSLGGDGRTPGGELFF.

CDR3: CASSAPARIYGYTF. DNA of the CDR3: TGTGCCAGTAGCGCGCCGGCCAGGATCTATGGCTACACCTTC. V and J are TRBV19 and TRBJ1-2; D unclear. Trimming cost V 6 bases and J 4 bases, with 15 bases left between them. Germline V gene data show CDR1 as LNHDA and CDR2 as SQIVND (reference sequence). This CDR3 spans 14 amino acids. Drawing the rest from reference TRBV19 and TRBJ1-2, the complete variable domain is DGGITQSPKYLFRKEGQNVTLSCEQNLNHDAMYWYRQDPGQGLRLIYYSQIVNDFQKGDIAEGYSVSREKKESFPLTVTSAQKNPTAFYLCASSAPARIYGYTFGSGTRLTVV.

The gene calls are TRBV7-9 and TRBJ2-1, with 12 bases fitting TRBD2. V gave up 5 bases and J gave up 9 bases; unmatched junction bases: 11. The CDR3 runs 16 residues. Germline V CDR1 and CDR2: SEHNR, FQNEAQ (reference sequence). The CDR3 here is CASSPLTSGGQGEQFF. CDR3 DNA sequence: TGTGCCAGCAGCCCACTTACTAGCGGGGGGCAAGGTGAGCAGTTCTTC.

Written as DNA, the CDR3 is TGTGCCAGCAGCGTAGAAGGGGCTGAGGGGTCACCCCTCCACTTT. Protein product: CASSVEGAEGSPLHF. The chain joins TRBV9 to TRBJ1-6; weak D call: TRBD1 (5 bases). Per the germline V gene, CDR1 is SGDLS and CDR2 is YYNGEE. V dropped 0 bases and J dropped 10 bases, with 14 bases sitting between them. The CDR3 consists of 15 residues.

The CDR3 protein is CASSRTDTFAQYF. The CDR3, as DNA: TGTGCCAGCAGTCGCACGGACACCTTTGCCCAGTACTTC. V gene TRBV12-3 or TRBV12-4 combines with J gene TRBJ2-5, with a tentative D call TRBD1 (5 bases). Trimming cost V 5 bases and J 9 bases, with 16 bases left between them. The CDR3 has 13 amino acids.

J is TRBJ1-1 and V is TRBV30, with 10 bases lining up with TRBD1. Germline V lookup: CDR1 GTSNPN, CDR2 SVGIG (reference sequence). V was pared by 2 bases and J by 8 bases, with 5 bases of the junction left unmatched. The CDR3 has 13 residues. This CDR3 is CAWSWDRGVEAFF. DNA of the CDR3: TGTGCCTGGAGTTGGGACAGGGGCGTAGAAGCTTTCTTT.

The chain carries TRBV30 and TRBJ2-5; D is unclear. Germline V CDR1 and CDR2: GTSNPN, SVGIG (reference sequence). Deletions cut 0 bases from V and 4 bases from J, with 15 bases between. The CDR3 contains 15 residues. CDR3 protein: CAWSVQIGRSETQYF. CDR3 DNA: TGTGCCTGGAGTGTACAGATAGGAAGGTCAGAGACCCAGTACTTC.

The DNA of the CDR3 is TGCAGCGTTCCCGCCTGGGGGAGCTCCTACAATGAGCAGTTCTTC. It translates to CSVPAWGSSYNEQFF. This chain connects TRBV29-1 to TRBJ2-1, with D perhaps being TRBD1 or TRBD2 (5 bases each). The CDR3 has 15 amino acids. Germline V gene data show CDR1 as SQVTM and CDR2 as ANQGSEA. The V end was cut by 5 bases, the J end by 0 bases, with 14 bases between.

CDR3 sequence reads: CSAETVATEAFF. CDR3 bases: TGCAGTGCTGAGACAGTAGCCACTGAAGCTTTCTTT. The J gene is TRBJ1-1, the V gene TRBV20-1; TRBD1 is a possible D gene (5 bases). The CDR3 is 12 residues long. With 5 bases removed from V and 4 bases from J, the gap between germline ends came to 11 bases. Germline loops: CDR1 DFQATT, CDR2 SNEGSKA (reference sequence).

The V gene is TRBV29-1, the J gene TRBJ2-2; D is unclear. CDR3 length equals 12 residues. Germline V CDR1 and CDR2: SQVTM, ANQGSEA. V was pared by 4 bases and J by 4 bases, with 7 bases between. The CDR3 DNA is TGCAGCGTTGGGCAGGCCACCGGGGAGCTGTTTTTT. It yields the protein CSVGQATGELFF.

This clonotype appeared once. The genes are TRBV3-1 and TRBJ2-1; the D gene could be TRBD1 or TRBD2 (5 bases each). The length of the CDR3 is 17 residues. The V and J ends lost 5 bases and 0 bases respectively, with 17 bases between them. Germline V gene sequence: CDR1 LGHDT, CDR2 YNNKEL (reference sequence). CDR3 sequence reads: CASSEGPIPSSYNEQFF. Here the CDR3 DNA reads TGTGCCAGCAGCGAGGGACCAATACCGAGCTCCTACAATGAGCAGTTCTTC.

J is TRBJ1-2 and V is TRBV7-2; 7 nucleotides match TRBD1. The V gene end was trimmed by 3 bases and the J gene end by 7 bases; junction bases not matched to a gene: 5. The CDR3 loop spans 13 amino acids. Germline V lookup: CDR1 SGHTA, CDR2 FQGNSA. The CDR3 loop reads CASSFDRDSGYTF. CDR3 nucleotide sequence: TGTGCCAGCAGCTTCGACAGGGATTCTGGCTACACCTTC.

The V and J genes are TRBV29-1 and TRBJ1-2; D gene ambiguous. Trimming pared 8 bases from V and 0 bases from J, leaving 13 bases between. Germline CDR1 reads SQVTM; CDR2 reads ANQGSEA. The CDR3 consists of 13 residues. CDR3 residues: CSFRGDPNYGYTF. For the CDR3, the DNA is TGCAGCTTCCGCGGGGATCCTAACTATGGCTACACCTTC.

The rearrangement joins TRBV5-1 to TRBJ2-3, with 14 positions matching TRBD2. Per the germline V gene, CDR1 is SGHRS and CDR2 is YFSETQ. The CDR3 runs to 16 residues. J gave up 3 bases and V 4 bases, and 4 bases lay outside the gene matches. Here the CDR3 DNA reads TGCGCCAGCAGCACGGGACTAGCGGGAGCAACAGATACGCAGTATTTT. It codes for CASSTGLAGATDTQYF.

CDR3 coding DNA: TGTGCCAGCAGGGGGACAATAGTCTACGAGCAGTACTTC. It specifies CASRGTIVYEQYF. The V gene is TRBV2, the J gene TRBJ2-7; D might be TRBD1 (6 bases). V lost 6 bases, J lost 3 bases, and 12 bases lay in between. Germline V CDR1 and CDR2: SNHLY, FYNNEI. This CDR3 has 13 residues.

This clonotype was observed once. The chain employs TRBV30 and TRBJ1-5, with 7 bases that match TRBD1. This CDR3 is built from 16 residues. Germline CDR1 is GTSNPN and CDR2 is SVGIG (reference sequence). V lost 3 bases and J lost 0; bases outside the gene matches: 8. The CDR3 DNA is TGTGCCTGGAGGGACCGGACAGGTCATAGCAATCAGCCCCAGCATTTT. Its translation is CAWRDRTGHSNQPQHF.

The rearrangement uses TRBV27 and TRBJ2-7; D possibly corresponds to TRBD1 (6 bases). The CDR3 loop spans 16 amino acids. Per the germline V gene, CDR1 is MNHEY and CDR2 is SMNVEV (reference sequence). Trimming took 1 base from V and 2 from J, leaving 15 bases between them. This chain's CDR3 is CASSLFSHRDPYEQYF. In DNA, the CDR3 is TGTGCCAGCAGTTTATTCTCGCACAGGGATCCCTACGAGCAGTACTTC.

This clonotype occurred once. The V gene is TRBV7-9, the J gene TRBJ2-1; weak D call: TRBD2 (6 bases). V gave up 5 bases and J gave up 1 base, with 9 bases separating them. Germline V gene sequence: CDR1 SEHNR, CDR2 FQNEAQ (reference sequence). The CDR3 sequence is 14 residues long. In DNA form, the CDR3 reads TGTGCCAGCAGCCCACGGGGGTCCTACAATGAGCAGTTCTTC. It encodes CASSPRGSYNEQFF.

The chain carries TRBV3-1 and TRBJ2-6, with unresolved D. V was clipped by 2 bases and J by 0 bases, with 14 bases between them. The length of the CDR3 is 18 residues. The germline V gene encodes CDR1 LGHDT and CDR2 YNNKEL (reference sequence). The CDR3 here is CASSQLHVSISGANVLTF. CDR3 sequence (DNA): TGTGCCAGCAGCCAATTACATGTTTCCATCTCTGGGGCCAACGTCCTGACTTTC.

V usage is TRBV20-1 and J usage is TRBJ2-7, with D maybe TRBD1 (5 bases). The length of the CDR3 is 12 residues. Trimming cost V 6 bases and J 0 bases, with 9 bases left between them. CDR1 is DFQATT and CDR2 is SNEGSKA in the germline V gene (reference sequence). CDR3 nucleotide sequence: TGCAGTGCGGGGCGGAGCTCCTACGAGCAGTACGTC. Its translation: CSAGRSSYEQYV.

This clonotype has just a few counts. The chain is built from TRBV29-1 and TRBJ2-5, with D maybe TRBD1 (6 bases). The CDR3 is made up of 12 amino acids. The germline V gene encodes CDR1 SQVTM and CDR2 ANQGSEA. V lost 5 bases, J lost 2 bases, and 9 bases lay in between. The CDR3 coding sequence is TGCAGCGTTCGCAGGGGACAAGAGACCCAGTACTTC. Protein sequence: CSVRRGQETQYF.

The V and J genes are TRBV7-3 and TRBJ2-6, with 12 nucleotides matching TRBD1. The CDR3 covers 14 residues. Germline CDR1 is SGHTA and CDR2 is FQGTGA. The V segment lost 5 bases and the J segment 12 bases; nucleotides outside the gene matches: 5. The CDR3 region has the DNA TGTGCCAGCAGCCGCGGGACAGGGGGCGGCGTCCTGACTTTC. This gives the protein CASSRGTGGGVLTF.

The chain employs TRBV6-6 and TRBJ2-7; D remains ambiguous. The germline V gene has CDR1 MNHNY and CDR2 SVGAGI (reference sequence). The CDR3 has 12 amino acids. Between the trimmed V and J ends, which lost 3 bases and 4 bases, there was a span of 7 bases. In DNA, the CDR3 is TGTGCCAGCAGTTATGCTGGATACGAGCAGTACTTC. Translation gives CASSYAGYEQYF.

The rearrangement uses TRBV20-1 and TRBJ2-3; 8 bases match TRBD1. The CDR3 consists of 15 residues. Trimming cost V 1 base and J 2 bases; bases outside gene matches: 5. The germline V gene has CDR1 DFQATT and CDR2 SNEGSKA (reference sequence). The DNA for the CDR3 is TGCAGTGCTAGAGCCGGGACAGGCCTCACAGATACGCAGTATTTT. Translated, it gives CSARAGTGLTDTQYF.

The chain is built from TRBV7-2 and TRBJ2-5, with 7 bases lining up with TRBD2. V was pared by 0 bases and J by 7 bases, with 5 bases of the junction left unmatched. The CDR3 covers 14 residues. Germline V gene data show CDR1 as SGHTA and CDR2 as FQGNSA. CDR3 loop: CASSLAWTRTTQYF. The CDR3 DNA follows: TGTGCCAGCAGCTTAGCGTGGACTAGGACGACCCAGTACTTC.

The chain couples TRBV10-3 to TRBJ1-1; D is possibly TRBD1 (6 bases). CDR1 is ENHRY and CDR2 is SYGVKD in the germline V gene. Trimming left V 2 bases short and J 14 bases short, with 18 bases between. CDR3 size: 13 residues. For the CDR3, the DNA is TGTGCCATCAGTGAGGCCTACAGGGACCGAGCCTTCTTT. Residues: CAISEAYRDRAFF.

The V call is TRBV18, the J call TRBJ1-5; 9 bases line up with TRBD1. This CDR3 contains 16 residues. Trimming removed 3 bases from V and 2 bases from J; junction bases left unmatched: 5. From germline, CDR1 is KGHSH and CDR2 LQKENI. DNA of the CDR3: TGTGCCAGCTCACCCCGGACAGGGGAGGGCAATCAGCCCCAGCATTTT. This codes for CASSPRTGEGNQPQHF.